The entry below gives a single TCR beta chain sequence along with its context. Germline assignment: CDR1 SEHNR and CDR2 FQNEAQ (reference sequence). The CDR3 is made up of 14 amino acids. The V segment lost 5 bases and the J segment 2 bases; nucleotides outside the gene matches: 3. This specimen belongs to a study of blood T cell repertoires in COVID-19. About the research overall: Specimens from acute and convalescent COVID-19 originated in the United States, Italy and Spain. From T cells, B-cell-depleted T cells, or PBMCs came the material, which was cDNA or gDNA.

Methods used by the authors: Estimation of nucleated cell counts relied on the amplification of reference gene primers. The table came from immunoSEQ multiplex PCR; TCRdb's copy has only in-frame clones and leaves some out. That table gives V, J and clone size, and the DNA gave D and trimming. The repertoire holds approximately 84,000 clones, with about 90% as singletons. The chain employs TRBV7-9 and TRBJ2-1; 7 nucleotides line up with TRBD2. The sequenced sample was peripheral blood. This TCR was recovered from a human donor with active COVID-19. The donor label of this sample is uncertain. The CDR3 region is CASSEREAYNEQFF. The CDR3 nucleotides read TGTGCCAGCAGCGAGCGGGAAGCCTACAATGAGCAGTTCTTC.